This T cell receptor beta chain was found in a study of liver allograft versus peripheral blood T cells (dated by TCRdb to the early 2020s). Context from the whole study: The study compared the T cell receptor repertoires present in transplanted livers with the repertoires present in the peripheral blood of liver transplant recipients. The paper as a whole reports these results and caveats: The T cell receptor repertoires within liver allografts were reported to be different from the T cell receptor repertoires detected in peripheral blood.

V drops 1 base and J drops 3 bases, leaving 13 bases in between. The germline V gene (reference sequence) sets CDR1 to SEHNR and CDR2 to FQNEAQ. The CDR3, from cysteine to phenylalanine, totals 16 residues. The read is trimmed to its CDR3 DNA, 48 bases read in frame from base 1. There are a few counts of this clonotype. The target of this receptor is not known. No much larger clone is present one base from it, and per-base qualities are unavailable. Instrument on record: Illumina MiSeq. In-frame beta chains were kept once TCRdb had trimmed the public reads at Q25 with fastp and called clones with MiXCR. Rows with one shared CDR3 protein collapse into an entry with the most common genes and DNA. The sample table records 10,000 or so distinct CDR3 sequences; less than 20% of these occur just once. Of the sample, around 1.2% is held by the ten largest clones.

This clonotype originated in a human patient who had a liver transplant. Some T cells may have been brought in with the graft after a transplant. Recombination joined TRBV7-9 with TRBJ1-5; the D gene is perhaps TRBD1, from 6 matching bases. The nucleotide sequence is given as TGTGCCAGCAGCTTAGGTGGGACAACCAACAATCAGCCCCAGCATTTT. Translated, it reads CASSLGGTTNNQPQHF.